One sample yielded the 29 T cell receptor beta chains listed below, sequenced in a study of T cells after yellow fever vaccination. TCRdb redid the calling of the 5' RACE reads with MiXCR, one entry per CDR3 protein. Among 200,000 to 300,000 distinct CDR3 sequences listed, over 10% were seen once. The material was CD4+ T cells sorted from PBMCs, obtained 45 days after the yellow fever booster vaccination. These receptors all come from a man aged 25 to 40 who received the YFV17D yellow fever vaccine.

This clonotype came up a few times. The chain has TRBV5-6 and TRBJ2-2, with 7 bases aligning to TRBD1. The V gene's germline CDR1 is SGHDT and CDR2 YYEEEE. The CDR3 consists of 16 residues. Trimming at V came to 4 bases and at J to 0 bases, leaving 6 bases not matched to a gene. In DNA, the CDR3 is TGTGCCAGCAGCAACCTAGGACAGGCGAACACCGGGGAGCTGTTTTTT. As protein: CASSNLGQANTGELFF. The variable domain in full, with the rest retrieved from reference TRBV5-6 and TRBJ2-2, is DAGVTQSPTHLIKTRGQQVTLRCSPKSGHDTVSWYQQALGQGPQFIFQYYEEEERQRGNFPDRFSGHQFPNYSSELNVNALLLGDSALYLCASSNLGQANTGELFFGEGSRLTVL.

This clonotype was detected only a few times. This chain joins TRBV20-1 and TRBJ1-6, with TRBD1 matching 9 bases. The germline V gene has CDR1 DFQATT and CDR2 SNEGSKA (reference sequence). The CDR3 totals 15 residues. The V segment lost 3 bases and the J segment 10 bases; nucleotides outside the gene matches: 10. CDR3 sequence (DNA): TGCAGTGCTAGGCCCCCCGGGACAGGGTTGTCACCCCTCCACTTT. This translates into CSARPPGTGLSPLHF.

The DNA for the CDR3 is TGTGCCAGCACCCGAAGGGGTGGGGGCTCTCTCTACGAGCAGTACTTC. Translating gives CASTRRGGGSLYEQYF. V gene TRBV7-2 combines with J gene TRBJ2-7, with D possibly being TRBD1 (6 bases). The germline V gene encodes CDR1 SGHTA and CDR2 FQGNSA. V lost 7 bases and J lost 3, with 22 bases in between. CDR3 length equals 16 residues.

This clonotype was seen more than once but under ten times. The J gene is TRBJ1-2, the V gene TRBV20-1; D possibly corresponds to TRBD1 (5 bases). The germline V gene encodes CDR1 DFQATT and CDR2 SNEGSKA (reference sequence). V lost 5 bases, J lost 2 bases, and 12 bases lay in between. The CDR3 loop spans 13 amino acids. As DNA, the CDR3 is TGCAGTGCTGGCGAAACAGGAAACTATGGCTACACCTTC. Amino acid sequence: CSAGETGNYGYTF.

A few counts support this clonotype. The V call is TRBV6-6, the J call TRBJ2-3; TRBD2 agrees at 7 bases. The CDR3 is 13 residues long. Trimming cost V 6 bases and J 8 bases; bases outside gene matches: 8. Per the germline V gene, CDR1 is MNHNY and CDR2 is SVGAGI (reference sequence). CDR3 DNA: TGTGCCAGCAGCCGACTAGCTACCGGTACGCAGTATTTT. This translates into CASSRLATGTQYF.

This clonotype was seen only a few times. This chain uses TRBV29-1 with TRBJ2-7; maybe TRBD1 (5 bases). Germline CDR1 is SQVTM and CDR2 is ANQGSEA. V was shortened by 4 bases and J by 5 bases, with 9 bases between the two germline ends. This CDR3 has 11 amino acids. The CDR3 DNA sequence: TGCAGCGTTGGACAGAGAAACGAGCAGTACTTC. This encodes CSVGQRNEQYF.

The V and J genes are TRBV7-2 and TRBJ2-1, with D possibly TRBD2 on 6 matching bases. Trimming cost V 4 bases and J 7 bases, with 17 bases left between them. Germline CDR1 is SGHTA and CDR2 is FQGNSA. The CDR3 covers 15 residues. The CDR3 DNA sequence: TGTGCCAGCAGCTCACTCCCGGGAGTAGGGAATGAGCAGTTCTTC. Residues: CASSSLPGVGNEQFF.

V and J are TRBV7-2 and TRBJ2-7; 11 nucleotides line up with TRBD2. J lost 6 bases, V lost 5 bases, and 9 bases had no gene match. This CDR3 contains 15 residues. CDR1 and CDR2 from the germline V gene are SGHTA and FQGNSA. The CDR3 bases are TGTGCCAGCAGCCCCCATGCGACTAGCGGGACCGAGCAGTACTTC. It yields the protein CASSPHATSGTEQYF. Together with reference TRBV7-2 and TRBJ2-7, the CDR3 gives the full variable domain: GAGVSQSPSNKVTEKGKDVELRCDPISGHTALYWYRQSLGQGLEFLIYFQGNSAPDKSGLPSDRFSAERTGGSVSTLTIQRTQQEDSAVYLCASSPHATSGTEQYFGPGTRLTVT.

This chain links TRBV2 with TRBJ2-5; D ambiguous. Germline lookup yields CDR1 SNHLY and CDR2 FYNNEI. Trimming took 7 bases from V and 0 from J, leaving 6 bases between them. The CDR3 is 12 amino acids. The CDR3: CASKADQETQYF. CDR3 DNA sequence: TGTGCCAGCAAGGCAGACCAAGAGACCCAGTACTTC.

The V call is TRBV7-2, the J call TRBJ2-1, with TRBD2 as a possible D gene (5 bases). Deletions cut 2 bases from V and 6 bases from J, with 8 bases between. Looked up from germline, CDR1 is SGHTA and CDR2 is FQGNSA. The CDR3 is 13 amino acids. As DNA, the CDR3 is TGTGCCAGCAGCTTATGGACTTTCAATGAGCAGTTCTTC. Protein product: CASSLWTFNEQFF.

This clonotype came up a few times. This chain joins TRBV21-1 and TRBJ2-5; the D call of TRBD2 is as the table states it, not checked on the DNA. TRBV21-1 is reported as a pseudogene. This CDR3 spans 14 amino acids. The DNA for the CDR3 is TGTGCCAGCAGCGTGGGGGAGGGCGTGGAGACCCAGTACTTC. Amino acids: CASSVGEGVETQYF.

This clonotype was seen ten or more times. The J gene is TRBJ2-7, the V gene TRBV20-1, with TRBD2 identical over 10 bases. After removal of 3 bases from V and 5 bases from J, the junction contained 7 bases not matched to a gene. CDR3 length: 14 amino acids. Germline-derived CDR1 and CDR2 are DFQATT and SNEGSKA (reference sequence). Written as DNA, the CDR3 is TGCAGTGCTAGGAAGCGGGAGGGCCGCCACGAGCAGTACTTC. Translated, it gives CSARKREGRHEQYF.

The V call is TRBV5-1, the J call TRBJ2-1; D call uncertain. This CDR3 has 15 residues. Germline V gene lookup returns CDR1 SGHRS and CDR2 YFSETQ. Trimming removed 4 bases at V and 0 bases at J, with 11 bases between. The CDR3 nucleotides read TGCGCCAGCAGCGGGTGGGCGAGCTCCTACAATGAGCAGTTCTTC. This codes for CASSGWASSYNEQFF.

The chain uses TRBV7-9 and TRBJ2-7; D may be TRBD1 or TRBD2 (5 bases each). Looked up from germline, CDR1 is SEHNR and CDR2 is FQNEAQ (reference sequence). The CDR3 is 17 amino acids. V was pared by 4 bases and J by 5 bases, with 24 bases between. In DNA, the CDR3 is TGTGCCAGCAGCTCTAGGGCCCAGAGGGGACGGTCTAACGAGCAGTACTTC. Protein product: CASSSRAQRGRSNEQYF.

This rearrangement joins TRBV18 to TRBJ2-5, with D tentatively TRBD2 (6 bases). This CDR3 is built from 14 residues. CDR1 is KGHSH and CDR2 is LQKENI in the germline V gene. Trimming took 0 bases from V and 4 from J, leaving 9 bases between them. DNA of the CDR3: TGTGCCAGCTCACCACCGGTCGGGGGAGAGACCCAGTACTTC. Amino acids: CASSPPVGGETQYF.

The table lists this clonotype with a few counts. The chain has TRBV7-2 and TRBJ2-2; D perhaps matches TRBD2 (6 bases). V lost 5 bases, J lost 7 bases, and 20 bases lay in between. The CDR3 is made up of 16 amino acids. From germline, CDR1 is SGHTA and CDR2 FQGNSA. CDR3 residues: CASSHMQPGAGGELFF. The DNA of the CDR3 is TGTGCCAGCAGCCATATGCAACCGGGAGCGGGCGGGGAGCTGTTTTTT.

CDR3 sequence (DNA): TGCGCCAGCAGCTTCGTGACTAGCAGGAACCAAGAGACCCAGTACTTC. Protein: CASSFVTSRNQETQYF. This chain joins TRBV5-1 and TRBJ2-5; TRBD2 matches at 7 bases. This CDR3 is 16 amino acids long. Germline loops: CDR1 SGHRS, CDR2 YFSETQ. V shed 2 bases and J 0 bases; nucleotides not matched to a gene: 7.

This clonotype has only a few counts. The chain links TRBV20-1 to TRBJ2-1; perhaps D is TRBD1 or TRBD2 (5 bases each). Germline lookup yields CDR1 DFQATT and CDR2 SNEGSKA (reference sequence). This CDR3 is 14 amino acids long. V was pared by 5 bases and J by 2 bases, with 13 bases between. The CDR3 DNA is TGCAGTGCTTCTTCCGGGACCACCTACAATGAGCAGTTCTTC. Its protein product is CSASSGTTYNEQFF.

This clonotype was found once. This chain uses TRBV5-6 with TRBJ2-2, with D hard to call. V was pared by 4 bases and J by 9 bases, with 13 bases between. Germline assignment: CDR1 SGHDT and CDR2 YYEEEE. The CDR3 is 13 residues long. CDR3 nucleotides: TGTGCCAGCAGCCCCGGGCTCCCCTGGGAGCTGTTTTTT. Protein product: CASSPGLPWELFF.

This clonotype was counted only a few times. CDR3 in amino acids: CSARDQTSGGHNEQFF. The CDR3 DNA reads as TGCAGTGCTAGAGATCAGACTAGCGGAGGGCACAATGAGCAGTTCTTC. The chain combines TRBV20-1 with TRBJ2-1, with 9 bases matching TRBD2. V gave up 0 bases and J gave up 5 bases; unmatched junction bases: 8. The germline gives CDR1 DFQATT, CDR2 SNEGSKA (reference sequence). The CDR3 length is 16 residues.

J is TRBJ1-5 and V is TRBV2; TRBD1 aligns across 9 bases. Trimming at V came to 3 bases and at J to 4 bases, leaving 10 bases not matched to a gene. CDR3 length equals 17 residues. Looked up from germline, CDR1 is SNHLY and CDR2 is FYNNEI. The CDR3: CASSDIAGQGKNQPQHF. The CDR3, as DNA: TGTGCCAGCAGTGACATCGCAGGACAGGGGAAAAATCAGCCCCAGCATTTT.

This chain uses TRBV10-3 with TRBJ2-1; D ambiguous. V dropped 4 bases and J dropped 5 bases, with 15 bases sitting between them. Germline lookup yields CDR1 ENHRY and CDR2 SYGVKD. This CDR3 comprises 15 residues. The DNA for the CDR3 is TGTGCCATCAGTGTACTTACCCCCCCCGACAATGAGCAGTTCTTC. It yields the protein CAISVLTPPDNEQFF.

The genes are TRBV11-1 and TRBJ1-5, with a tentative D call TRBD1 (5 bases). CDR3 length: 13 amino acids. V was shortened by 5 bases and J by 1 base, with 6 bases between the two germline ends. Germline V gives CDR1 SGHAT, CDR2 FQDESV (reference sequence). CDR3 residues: CASSRDSNQPQHF. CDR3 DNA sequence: TGTGCCAGCAGCCGGGACAGCAATCAGCCCCAGCATTTT. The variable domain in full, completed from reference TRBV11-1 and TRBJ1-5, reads EAEVAQSPRYKITEKSQAVAFWCDPISGHATLYWYRQILGQGPELLVQFQDESVVDDSQLPKDRFSAERLKGVDSTLKIQPAELGDSAMYLCASSRDSNQPQHFGDGTRLSIL.

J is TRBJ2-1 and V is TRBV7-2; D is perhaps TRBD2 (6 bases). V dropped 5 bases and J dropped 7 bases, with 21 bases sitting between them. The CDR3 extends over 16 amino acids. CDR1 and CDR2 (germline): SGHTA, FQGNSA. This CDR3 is CASSPGLTGVANEQFF. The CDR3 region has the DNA TGTGCCAGCAGCCCAGGACTGACGGGAGTTGCGAATGAGCAGTTCTTC.

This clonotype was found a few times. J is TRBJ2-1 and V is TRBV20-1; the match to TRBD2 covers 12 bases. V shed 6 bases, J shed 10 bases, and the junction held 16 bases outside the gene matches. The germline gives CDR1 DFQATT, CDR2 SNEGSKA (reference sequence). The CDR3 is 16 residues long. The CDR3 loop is CSAFPFLAGGPKEQFF. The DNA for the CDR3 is TGCAGTGCCTTTCCGTTCCTAGCGGGAGGGCCAAAGGAGCAGTTCTTC.

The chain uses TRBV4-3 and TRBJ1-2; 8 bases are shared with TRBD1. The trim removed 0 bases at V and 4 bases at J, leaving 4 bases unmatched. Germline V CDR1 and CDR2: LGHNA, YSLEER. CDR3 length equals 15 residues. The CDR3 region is CASSQDPQGAYGYTF. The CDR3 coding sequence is TGCGCCAGCAGCCAAGATCCGCAGGGGGCCTATGGCTACACCTTC.

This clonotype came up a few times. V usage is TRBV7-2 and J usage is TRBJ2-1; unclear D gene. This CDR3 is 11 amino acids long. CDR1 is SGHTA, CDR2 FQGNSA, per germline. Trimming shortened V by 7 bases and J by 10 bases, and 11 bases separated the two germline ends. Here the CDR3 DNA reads TGTGCCAGCACCACCCTTCGAGAGCAGTTCTTC. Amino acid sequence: CASTTLREQFF.

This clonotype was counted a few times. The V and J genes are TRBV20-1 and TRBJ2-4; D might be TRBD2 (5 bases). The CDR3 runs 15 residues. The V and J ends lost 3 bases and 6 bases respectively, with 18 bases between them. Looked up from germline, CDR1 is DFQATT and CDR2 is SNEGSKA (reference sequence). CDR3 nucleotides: TGCAGTGCTAGCGATATGTTGGGAGATGGAAACATTCAGTACTTC. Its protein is CSASDMLGDGNIQYF.

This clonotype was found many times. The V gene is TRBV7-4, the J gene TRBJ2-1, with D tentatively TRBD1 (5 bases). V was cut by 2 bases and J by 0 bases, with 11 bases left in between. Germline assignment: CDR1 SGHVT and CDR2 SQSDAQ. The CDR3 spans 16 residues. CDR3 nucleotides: TGTGCCAGCAGCTTATTAAGGGGTAGCTCCTACAATGAGCAGTTCTTC. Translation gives CASSLLRGSSYNEQFF.